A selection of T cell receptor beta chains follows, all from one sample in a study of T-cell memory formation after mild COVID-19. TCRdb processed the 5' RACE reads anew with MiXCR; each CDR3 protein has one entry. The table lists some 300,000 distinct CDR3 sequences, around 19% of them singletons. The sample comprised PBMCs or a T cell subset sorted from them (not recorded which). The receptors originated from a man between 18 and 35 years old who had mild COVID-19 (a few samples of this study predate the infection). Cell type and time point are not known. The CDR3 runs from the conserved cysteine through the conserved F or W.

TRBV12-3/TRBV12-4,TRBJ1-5,CASSAQGSNQPQHF
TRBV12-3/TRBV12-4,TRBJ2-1,CASSPGQVNEQFF
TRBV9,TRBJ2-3,CASSPGTTDTQYF
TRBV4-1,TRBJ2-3,CASSQVVVWESRADTQYF
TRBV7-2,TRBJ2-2,CASSFAGTSVGTGELFF
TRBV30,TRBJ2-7,CAWRGPGKTYEQYF
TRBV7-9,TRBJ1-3,CASSLGENTIYF
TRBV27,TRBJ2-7,CASSLGTSGVYEQYF
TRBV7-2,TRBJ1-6,CASSLPEFLALHF
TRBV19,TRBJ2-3,CASSIGRAQYF
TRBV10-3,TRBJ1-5,CAISESRGWHQPQHF
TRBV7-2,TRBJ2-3,CASSLRGGVRTDTQYF
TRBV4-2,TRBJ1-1,CASRNPDDTEAFF
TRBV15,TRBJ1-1,CATSRGYEAFF
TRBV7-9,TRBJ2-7,CASSSTGGVGYEQYF
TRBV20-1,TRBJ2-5,CSATFGDARKETQYF
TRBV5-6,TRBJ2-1,CASSLVTTDNEQFF
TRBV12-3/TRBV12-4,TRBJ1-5,CASRLDRVHQPQHF
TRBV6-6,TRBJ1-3,CASSLQVSGNTIYF
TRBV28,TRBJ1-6,CASSLPDSWSPLHF
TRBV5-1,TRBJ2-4,CASSFSSGGADSKNIQYF
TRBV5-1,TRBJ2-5,CASSVGGGEETQYF
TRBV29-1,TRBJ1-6,CSAAEGKGPGSPLHF
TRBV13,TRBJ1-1,CASSNWDRGLVDTEAFF
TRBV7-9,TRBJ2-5,CASASRGRRETQYF
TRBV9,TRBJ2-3,CASSRGWGNTDTQYF
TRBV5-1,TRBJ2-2,CASARTGGSTGELFF
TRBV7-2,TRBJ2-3,CASSLGDMATQYF
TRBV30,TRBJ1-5,CAWSVRDHQPQHF
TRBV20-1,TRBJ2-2,CSARGHSTGELFF
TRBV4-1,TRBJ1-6,CASSHGQGYPSPLHF
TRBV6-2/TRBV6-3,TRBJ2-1,CASSWLAIHNEQFF
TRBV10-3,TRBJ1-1,CAITQGQGYEAFF
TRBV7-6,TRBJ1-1,CASSLAVGPDTEAFF
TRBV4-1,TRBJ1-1,CASSLKGVDEAFF
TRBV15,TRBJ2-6,CATSSPSGANVLTF
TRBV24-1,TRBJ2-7,CATHTGRDEQYF
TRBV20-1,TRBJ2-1,CSARTGLENNEQFF
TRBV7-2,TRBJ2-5,CASSDPGLGSQYF
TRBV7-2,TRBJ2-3,CASSESGGTDTQYF
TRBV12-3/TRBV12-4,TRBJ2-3,CASTSTGSTDTQYF
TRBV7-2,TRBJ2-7,CASSTYTPAEQYF
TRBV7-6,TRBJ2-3,CASTGATDTQYF
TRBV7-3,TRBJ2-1,CASSSGTGAYNEQFF
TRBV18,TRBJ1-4,CASSPRTGGSEKLFF
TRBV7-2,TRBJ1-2,CASSSQTRDYGYTF